The 4 T cell receptor beta chains listed next were all sequenced from one sample in a study of blood T cell repertoires in COVID-19. Libraries were prepared by immunoSEQ multiplex PCR; TCRdb keeps only in-frame clonotypes and omits some of them. Altogether about 200,000 clones are present, 75% to 85% being singletons, with the ten largest covering less than 7%. What was sequenced was peripheral blood. The source is a middle-aged woman with COVID-19, enrolled during active disease.

This clone was counted a few times. At one of its ends the junction is not consistent with the germline gene, which may arise from a read error. This sequence joins TRBV18 and TRBJ2-7; D may be TRBD2 (6 bases). The CDR3 is made up of 16 amino acids. Germline loops: CDR1 KGHSH, CDR2 LQKENI. The CDR3 nucleotides read TGTGCCAGCTCACCGGGGGAGGCGGGATCGTCCTCCGAGCAGTACTTC. Its translation is CASSPGEAGSSSEQYF.

The chain combines TRBV27 with TRBJ2-2, with TRBD2 matching over 7 bases. Per germline, CDR1 MNHEY and CDR2 SMNVEV (reference sequence). V dropped 5 bases and J dropped 8; count of bases not matched to a gene: 8. The CDR3 sequence is 14 residues long. CDR3 loop: CASSPTGGGGELFF. Written as DNA, the CDR3 is TGTGCCAGCAGTCCTACTGGGGGAGGGGGGGAGCTGTTTTTT.

In its sample, this clone was seen once. This chain links TRBV30 with TRBJ1-1; TRBD1 agrees at 11 bases. Per germline, CDR1 GTSNPN and CDR2 SVGIG (reference sequence). Unmatched junction bases numbered 4, after V lost 1 base and J lost 0 bases. The CDR3 is 16 residues long. The CDR3 reads CAWSDGTGGMNTEAFF. The DNA of the CDR3 is TGTGCCTGGAGTGATGGGACAGGGGGGATGAACACTGAAGCTTTCTTT. Filled out from reference TRBV30 and TRBJ1-1, the complete variable domain reads SQTIHQWPATLVQPVGSPLSLECTVEGTSNPNLYWYRQAAGRGLQLLFYSVGIGQISSEVPQNLSASRPQDRQFILSSKKLLLSDSGFYLCAWSDGTGGMNTEAFFGQGTRLTVV.

The chain is built from TRBV15 and TRBJ2-1; a possible D gene is TRBD2 (6 bases). V shed 4 bases and J shed 6 bases, with 16 bases lying between them. Germline V CDR1 and CDR2: LNHNV, YYDKDF (reference sequence). The CDR3 is 15 amino acids. CDR3 region: CATSKGGGAVNEQFF. The CDR3 nucleotides are TGTGCCACCAGCAAGGGAGGTGGTGCTGTCAATGAGCAGTTCTTC. The full variable domain, with the rest looked up from reference TRBV15 and TRBJ2-1, is DAMVIQNPRYQVTQFGKPVTLSCSQTLNHNVMYWYQQKSSQAPKLLFHYYDKDFNNEADTPDNFQSRRPNTSFCFLDIRSPGLGDTAMYLCATSKGGGAVNEQFFGPGTRLTVL.